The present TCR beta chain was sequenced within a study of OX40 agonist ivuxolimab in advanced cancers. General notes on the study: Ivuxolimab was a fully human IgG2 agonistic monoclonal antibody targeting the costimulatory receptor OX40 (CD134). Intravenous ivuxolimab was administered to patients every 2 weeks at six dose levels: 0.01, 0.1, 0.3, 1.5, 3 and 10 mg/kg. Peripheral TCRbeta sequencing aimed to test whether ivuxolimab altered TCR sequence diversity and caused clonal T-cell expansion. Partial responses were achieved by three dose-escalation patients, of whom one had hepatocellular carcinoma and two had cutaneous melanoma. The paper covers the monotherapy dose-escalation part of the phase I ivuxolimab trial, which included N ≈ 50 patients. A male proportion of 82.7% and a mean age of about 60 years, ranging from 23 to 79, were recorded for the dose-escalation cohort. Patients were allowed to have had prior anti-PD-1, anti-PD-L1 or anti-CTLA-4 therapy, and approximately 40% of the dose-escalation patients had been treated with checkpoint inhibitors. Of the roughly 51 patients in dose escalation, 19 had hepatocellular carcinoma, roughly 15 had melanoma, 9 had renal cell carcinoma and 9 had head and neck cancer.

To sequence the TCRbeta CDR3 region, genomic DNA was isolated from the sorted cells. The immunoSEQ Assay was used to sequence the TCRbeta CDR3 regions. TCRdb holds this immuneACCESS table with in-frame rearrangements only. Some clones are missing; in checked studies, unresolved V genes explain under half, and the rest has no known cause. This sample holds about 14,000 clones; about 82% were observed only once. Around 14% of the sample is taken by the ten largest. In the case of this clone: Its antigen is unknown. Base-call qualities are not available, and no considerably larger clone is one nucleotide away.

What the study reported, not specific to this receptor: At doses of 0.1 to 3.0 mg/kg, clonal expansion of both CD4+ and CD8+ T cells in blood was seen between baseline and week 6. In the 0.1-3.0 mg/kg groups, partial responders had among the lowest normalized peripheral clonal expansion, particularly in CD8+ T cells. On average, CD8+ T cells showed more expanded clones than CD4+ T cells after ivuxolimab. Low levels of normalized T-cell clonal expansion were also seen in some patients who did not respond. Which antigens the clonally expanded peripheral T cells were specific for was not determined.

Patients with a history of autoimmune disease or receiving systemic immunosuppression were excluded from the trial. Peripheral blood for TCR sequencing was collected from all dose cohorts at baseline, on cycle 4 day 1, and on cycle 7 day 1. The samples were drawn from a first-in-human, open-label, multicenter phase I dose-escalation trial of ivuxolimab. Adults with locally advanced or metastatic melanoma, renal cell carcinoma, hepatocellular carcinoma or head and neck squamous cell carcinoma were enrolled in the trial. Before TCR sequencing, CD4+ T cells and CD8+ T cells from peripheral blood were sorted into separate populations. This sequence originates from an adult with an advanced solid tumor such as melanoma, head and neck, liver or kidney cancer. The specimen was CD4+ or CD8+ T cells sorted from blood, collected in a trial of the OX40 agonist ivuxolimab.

In nucleotide form, the sequence is TGTGCCAGCAGCGCCCACACTCGGACTAGCCCACCGCAAGAGACCCAGTACTTC. This yields the protein CASSAHTRTSPPQETQYF. The chain is encoded by TRBV13 joined to TRBJ2-5, and 8 junction bases match TRBD2. Trimming removed 5 bases from V and 2 bases from J; the gene matches leave 16 bases unexplained. The CDR3 starts with the cysteine, ends with the phenylalanine, and has 18 residues. Only the CDR3 region is kept as DNA, spanning 54 bases read in frame from base 1. CDR1 and CDR2 are read off the germline V gene (reference sequence) as PRHDT and FYEKMQ.